The TCR beta chain under discussion was sequenced for a study of shared clonotypes between healthy human individuals. About the research overall: Each donor had three CD4 naive, three CD4 memory, two CD8 naive and one CD8 memory plate.

Findings and limits, study-wide: Despite large depth, rarefaction showed incomplete sorted-subset sequencing. The donor pool, a small one, limited the genetic and exposure-history diversity represented.

The CDR3 length is 12 residues. The germline V gene has CDR1 LNHDA and CDR2 SQIVND (reference sequence). The V segment lost 4 bases and the J segment 11 bases; nucleotides outside the gene matches: 7. Assay: immunoSEQ multiplex PCR; the TCRdb copy retains only in-frame clones and omits some. This sample carries 600,000 to 750,000 clones, less than 80% of them seen once, and the ten largest clones take less than 2%. For this clone: Its antigen is as yet unknown.

Material for sequencing was memory CD4+ T cells sorted from blood. Subset given: CD45RA-negative fraction. This clonotype was sampled from a woman between 25 and 40 years old in good health. The chain combines TRBV19 with TRBJ1-1; the match to TRBD1 covers 7 bases. In nucleotides, the CDR3 is TGTGCCAGTAGTACGAGGACAGGAGGGGCTTTCTTT. Translating it yields CASSTRTGGAFF.